Each of the 26 T cell receptor beta chains below was sequenced from the same sample in a study of cytomegalovirus exposure and HLA in healthy donors. The PCR made use of 60 Vbeta and 13 Jbeta primers. Assay: immunoSEQ multiplex PCR; the TCRdb copy retains only in-frame clones and omits some. The sample shows roughly 180,000 clones, about 80% of them seen only once. The specimen sequenced was PBMCs. The receptors come from a man under 40 in good health and CMV-seronegative.

This clone has only a few counts. The same CDR3 is also encoded by other DNA sequences in this sample. The rearrangement links TRBV5-6 to TRBJ1-1; no reliable D call. Germline CDR1 is SGHDT and CDR2 is YYEEEE. Trimming took off 0 bases at V and 2 bases at J, with 14 bases between the two ends. This CDR3 has 16 amino acids. CDR3 amino acids: CASSLGGPLGNTEAFF. The CDR3 DNA is TGTGCCAGCAGCTTGGGAGGTCCCCTTGGCAACACTGAAGCTTTCTTT.

The J gene is TRBJ2-2, the V gene TRBV7-2; perhaps TRBD2 as D (7 bases). Germline CDR1 reads SGHTA; CDR2 reads FQGNSA. V was cut by 1 base and J by 3 bases, with 12 bases left in between. The CDR3 has 16 residues. In DNA form, the CDR3 reads TGTGCCAGCAGCTTAGTTGCGGGGGCCGACACCGGGGAGCTGTTTTTT. The encoded protein is CASSLVAGADTGELFF. The whole variable domain, filled in from reference TRBV7-2 and TRBJ2-2, reads GAGVSQSPSNKVTEKGKDVELRCDPISGHTALYWYRQSLGQGLEFLIYFQGNSAPDKSGLPSDRFSAERTGGSVSTLTIQRTQQEDSAVYLCASSLVAGADTGELFFGEGSRLTVL.

This chain connects TRBV19 to TRBJ1-2; D possibly corresponds to TRBD1 (6 bases). This CDR3 is 13 amino acids long. Trimming left V 6 bases short and J 8 bases short, with 16 bases between. CDR1 LNHDA and CDR2 SQIVND come from the germline V gene (reference sequence). CDR3 nucleotides: TGTGCCAGTAGGCAAACAGGGCAGTGGGGCTACACCTTC. It yields the protein CASRQTGQWGYTF.

The chain employs TRBV4-1 and TRBJ2-3, with TRBD2 matching over 8 bases. The CDR3 is made up of 16 amino acids. The germline CDR1 and CDR2 sequences are MGHRA and YSYEKL. V shed 4 bases, J shed 7 bases, and the junction held 13 bases outside the gene matches. The CDR3 loop is CASSRGRGTSGYTQYF. CDR3 DNA: TGCGCCAGCAGCCGAGGGCGGGGCACTAGCGGTTATACGCAGTATTTT.

This clone was counted only a few times. The chain recombines TRBV5-6 with TRBJ2-7; D uncertain. This CDR3 has 11 residues. Germline CDR1 SGHDT, CDR2 YYEEEE. V gave up 5 bases and J gave up 1 base, with 4 bases separating them. The CDR3 sequence is CASSQSYEQYF. The DNA of the CDR3 is TGTGCCAGCAGTCAGTCCTACGAGCAGTACTTC.

This chain uses TRBV5-6 with TRBJ1-1, with D possibly TRBD1 on 5 matching bases. This CDR3 contains 16 residues. Trimming stripped 1 base from V and 1 base from J, with 14 bases between. Germline V gene lookup returns CDR1 SGHDT and CDR2 YYEEEE. The CDR3 region is CASSLLKGGTNTEAFF. In DNA, the CDR3 is TGTGCCAGCAGCTTGTTGAAGGGAGGGACGAACACTGAAGCTTTCTTT.

The chain combines TRBV10-2 with TRBJ1-5, with TRBD1 identical over 10 bases. CDR1 and CDR2 from the germline V gene are WSHSY and SAAADI. J was trimmed by 6 bases and V by 5 bases; bases with no gene match: 7. The CDR3 runs 15 residues. The CDR3 reads CASSHWDRGGQPQHF. The CDR3 coding sequence is TGCGCCAGCAGTCACTGGGACAGGGGAGGTCAGCCCCAGCATTTT.

The V and J genes are TRBV11-2 and TRBJ2-1; 10 nucleotides agree with TRBD2. Germline trimming cut 5 bases from V and 6 bases from J; bases unmatched to any gene: 10. CDR1 SGHAT and CDR2 FQNNGV come from the germline V gene. The CDR3 runs to 16 residues. The CDR3 protein is CASSPLSGRPPNEQFF. The CDR3 DNA follows: TGTGCCAGCAGCCCACTTAGCGGGAGGCCCCCCAATGAGCAGTTCTTC.

The chain employs TRBV5-1 and TRBJ2-5; maybe TRBD2 (6 bases). The germline CDR1 and CDR2 sequences are SGHRS and YFSETQ. The CDR3 is 13 amino acids. Trimming pared 1 base from V and 4 bases from J, leaving 8 bases between. CDR3 DNA: TGCGCCAGCAGCTTGTCCGGGGGAGAGACCCAGTACTTC. It specifies CASSLSGGETQYF.

The chain uses TRBV5-1 and TRBJ2-1; tentatively, D is TRBD2 (7 bases). CDR3 length: 16 amino acids. The ends were cut back, 4 bases at V and 0 bases at J, with 14 bases in the middle. Germline V gene data show CDR1 as SGHRS and CDR2 as YFSETQ. The CDR3 DNA is TGCGCCAGCAGCACCGGCGCGGGGGCCTCCTACAATGAGCAGTTCTTC. Translation gives CASSTGAGASYNEQFF. Complete variable domain (other parts from reference TRBV5-1 and TRBJ2-1): KAGVTQTPRYLIKTRGQQVTLSCSPISGHRSVSWYQQTPGQGLQFLFEYFSETQRNKGNFPGRFSGRQFSNSRSEMNVSTLELGDSALYLCASSTGAGASYNEQFFGPGTRLTVL.

The chain employs TRBV4-3 and TRBJ1-1, with no clear D. Deletions cut 4 bases from V and 5 bases from J, with 11 bases between. The CDR3 length is 13 residues. Looked up from germline, CDR1 is LGHNA and CDR2 is YSLEER. The CDR3: CASSRDPGTEAFF. DNA of the CDR3: TGCGCCAGCAGCCGAGACCCCGGGACTGAAGCTTTCTTT.

As for this clone: The same CDR3 can be traced to other DNA sequences in this sample. The rearrangement uses TRBV4-3 and TRBJ1-2; 8 bases match TRBD1. The CDR3 is 16 residues long. The junction had 7 bases not matched to a gene; V was cut back by 0 bases and J by 4 bases. Germline V gives CDR1 LGHNA, CDR2 YSLEER. CDR3 DNA: TGCGCCAGCAGCCAAGATTTAACAGGGGGTAGCTATGGCTACACCTTC. It encodes CASSQDLTGGSYGYTF.

The CDR3 nucleotides read TGTGCCGTCAGCAGGGACACCTCTGGAAACACCATATATTTT. It is translated as CAVSRDTSGNTIYF. The chain uses TRBV7-9 and TRBJ1-3, with D tentatively TRBD1 (6 bases). This CDR3 has 14 residues. Germline V gene sequence: CDR1 SEHNR, CDR2 FQNEAQ (reference sequence). Trimming shortened V by 11 bases and J by 0 bases, and 14 bases separated the two germline ends.

The chain carries TRBV2 and TRBJ1-4; 7 bases are shared with TRBD1. CDR1 and CDR2 (germline): SNHLY, FYNNEI. After removal of 4 bases from V and 1 base from J, the junction contained 15 bases not matched to a gene. This CDR3 is built from 19 residues. The DNA for the CDR3 is TGTGCCAGCAGTGTTTCATGGATGACAGGGTTGGGAACTAATGAAAAACTGTTTTTT. Amino acids: CASSVSWMTGLGTNEKLFF.

The chain is built from TRBV19 and TRBJ1-1; possible D gene TRBD1, 5 bases. The ends were cut back, 6 bases at V and 1 base at J, with 9 bases in the middle. The CDR3 extends over 13 amino acids. The germline V gene encodes CDR1 LNHDA and CDR2 SQIVND (reference sequence). The CDR3 sequence is CASSPTGNTEAFF. CDR3 DNA sequence: TGTGCCAGTAGCCCAACAGGGAACACTGAAGCTTTCTTT.

The genes are TRBV2 and TRBJ2-7; 7 bases align to TRBD1. CDR1 SNHLY and CDR2 FYNNEI come from the germline V gene. The CDR3 length is 11 residues. V lost 8 bases, J lost 12 bases, and 10 bases stayed unmatched. The DNA of the CDR3 is TGTGCCAGCCATAGGGGGCTCAGACTGTACTTC. This sequence encodes CASHRGLRLYF. The full variable domain, in which reference TRBV2 and TRBJ2-7 provide the parts outside the CDR3, is EPEVTQTPSHQVTQMGQEVILRCVPISNHLYFYWYRQILGQKVEFLVSFYNNEISEKSEIFDDQFSVERPDGSNFTLKIRSTKLEDSAMYFCASHRGLRLYFGPGTRLTVT.

V gene TRBV29-1 combines with J gene TRBJ2-5; weak D call: TRBD1 (6 bases). Deletions cut 3 bases from V and 2 bases from J, with 13 bases between. The CDR3 runs to 14 residues. The germline V gene has CDR1 SQVTM and CDR2 ANQGSEA. The CDR3 DNA reads TGCAGCGTTGACCGGGCAGGGGAACAAGAGACCCAGTACTTC. Translating it yields CSVDRAGEQETQYF.

This chain uses TRBV28 with TRBJ2-7; 15 bases line up with TRBD2. Unmatched junction bases numbered 3, after V lost 4 bases and J lost 2 bases. This CDR3 is built from 16 residues. Per the germline V gene, CDR1 is MDHEN and CDR2 is SYDVKM. Here the CDR3 DNA reads TGTGCCAGCAGTTGGGGACTAGCGGGGGGACCCTACGAGCAGTACTTC. Residues: CASSWGLAGGPYEQYF.

The chain uses TRBV11-1 and TRBJ1-1; no reliable D call. Germline V CDR1 and CDR2: SGHAT, FQDESV (reference sequence). CDR3 length: 13 amino acids. V gave up 5 bases and J gave up 2 bases, with 9 bases separating them. The CDR3 DNA sequence: TGTGCCAGCAGCACCCAGGCAAACACTGAAGCTTTCTTT. Protein product: CASSTQANTEAFF.

The CDR3 spells CASSGGTGDTQYF. DNA of the CDR3: TGTGCCAGCAGCGGCGGGACAGGGGACACGCAGTATTTT. The chain employs TRBV9 and TRBJ2-3; 10 positions match TRBD1. The CDR3 runs 13 residues. V shed 3 bases and J 9 bases; nucleotides not matched to a gene: 4. Germline loops: CDR1 SGDLS, CDR2 YYNGEE.

This chain joins TRBV7-8 and TRBJ1-5; perhaps TRBD1 as D (5 bases). This CDR3 is built from 16 residues. The V end was cut by 5 bases, the J end by 2 bases, with 16 bases between. The germline gives CDR1 SGHVS, CDR2 FQNEAQ. In DNA form, the CDR3 reads TGTGCCAGCAGCCCGGAGGGGCGCTCCGGCAATCAGCCCCAGCATTTT. Translating gives CASSPEGRSGNQPQHF.

The gene calls are TRBV11-2 and TRBJ2-7, with TRBD1 matching 8 bases. Germline CDR1 SGHAT, CDR2 FQNNGV. This CDR3 region has 18 residues. Trimming took 1 base from V and 1 from J; bases not matched to a gene: 12. The CDR3 nucleotides read TGTGCCAGCAGCTTAGGAATACCCCGAGGACAGGGATCCTACGAGCAGTACTTC. Translation: CASSLGIPRGQGSYEQYF.

This rearrangement joins TRBV6-1 to TRBJ1-5; D is perhaps TRBD1 (6 bases). Trimming left V 8 bases short and J 2 bases short, with 13 bases between. The length of the CDR3 is 14 residues. Germline values: CDR1 MNHNS, CDR2 SASEGT. The CDR3, as DNA: TGTGCCAGCCAACCAGGGGATGGCAATCAGCCCCAGCATTTT. Protein product: CASQPGDGNQPQHF.

The chain carries TRBV28 and TRBJ1-6, with unresolved D. The CDR3 spans 13 residues. The V and J ends lost 7 bases and 9 bases respectively, with 13 bases between them. Germline V gene lookup returns CDR1 MDHEN and CDR2 SYDVKM. The CDR3 DNA follows: TGTGCCAGCATAGCCGGCCGGGGTTCACCCCTCCACTTT. As protein: CASIAGRGSPLHF.

This chain links TRBV6-1 with TRBJ2-1; TRBD2 agrees at 9 bases. The CDR3 has 13 residues. The V segment lost 9 bases and the J segment 9 bases; nucleotides outside the gene matches: 9. From germline, CDR1 is MNHNS and CDR2 SASEGT. DNA of the CDR3: TGTGCCAGTTGGGCTAGCGGGATATTTGAGCAGTTCTTC. Its translation: CASWASGIFEQFF.

This chain links TRBV10-1 with TRBJ2-2, with TRBD2 as a possible D gene (6 bases). Germline V gene data show CDR1 as WNHNN and CDR2 as SYGVQD (reference sequence). Trimming pared 2 bases from V and 1 base from J, leaving 11 bases between. The CDR3 spans 16 residues. The DNA of the CDR3 is TGCGCCAGCAGTGAGGTCGGTAGCGGGAACACCGGGGAGCTGTTTTTT. Encoded protein: CASSEVGSGNTGELFF.